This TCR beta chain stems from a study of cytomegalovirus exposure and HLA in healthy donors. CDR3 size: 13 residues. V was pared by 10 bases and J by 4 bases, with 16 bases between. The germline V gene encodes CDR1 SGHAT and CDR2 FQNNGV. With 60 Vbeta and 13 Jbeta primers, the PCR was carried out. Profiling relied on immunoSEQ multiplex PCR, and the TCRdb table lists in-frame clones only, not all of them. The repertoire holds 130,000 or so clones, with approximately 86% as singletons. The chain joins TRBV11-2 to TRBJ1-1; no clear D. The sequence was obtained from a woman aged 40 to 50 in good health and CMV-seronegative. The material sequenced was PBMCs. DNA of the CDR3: TGTGCCACCAGACGAGGGTATGGCACTGAAGCTTTCTTT. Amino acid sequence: CATRRGYGTEAFF.